These 14 T cell receptor beta chains originate from one sample sequenced in a study of CD8+ T cells in alopecia areata (dated by TCRdb to the late 2010s). The time point label here, explained by the study, means: baseline before oral tofacitinib. To prepare the library, the immunoSEQ multiplex PCR assay was applied. RNA was extracted from all samples and reverse transcribed into cDNA as template for TCR sequencing. TCRdb re-hosts the immuneACCESS table, in-frame sequences only. Its copies lack some clones; in the studies checked, an unresolved V gene accounts for under half of them, and the cause for the rest is not known. This sample is represented by about 200,000 clones; around 62% of them were singletons. Of the sample, under 0.5% is held by the ten largest clones. The sequencing here drew on CD4+ T cells sorted from blood, taken at week 0. The receptors here all came from a human donor with alopecia areata.

The V gene is TRBV30, the J gene TRBJ2-7, with 9 bases lining up with TRBD1. V gave up 0 bases and J gave up 4 bases; unmatched junction bases: 4. The CDR3 length is 14 residues. From germline, CDR1 is GTSNPN and CDR2 SVGIG (reference sequence). The CDR3 is CAWSVTGGKYEQYF. In DNA, the CDR3 is TGTGCCTGGAGTGTGACAGGGGGGAAATACGAGCAGTACTTC.

The chain links TRBV5-1 to TRBJ2-6; D is unclear. Trimming shortened V by 4 bases and J by 0 bases, and 11 bases separated the two germline ends. CDR3 length: 16 residues. From germline, CDR1 is SGHRS and CDR2 YFSETQ. CDR3 sequence (DNA): TGCGCCAGCAGCCGCCGGCCTGACTCTGGGGCCAACGTCCTGACTTTC. This gives the protein CASSRRPDSGANVLTF. Combining the CDR3 with reference TRBV5-1 and TRBJ2-6 gives the whole variable domain KAGVTQTPRYLIKTRGQQVTLSCSPISGHRSVSWYQQTPGQGLQFLFEYFSETQRNKGNFPGRFSGRQFSNSRSEMNVSTLELGDSALYLCASSRRPDSGANVLTFGAGSRLTVL.

The J gene is TRBJ2-5, the V gene TRBV7-8; weak D call: TRBD2 (6 bases). This CDR3 spans 14 amino acids. V lost 3 bases and J 2 bases, leaving 10 bases between the germline ends. The germline V gene has CDR1 SGHVS and CDR2 FQNEAQ. The CDR3 region is CASSFLAGQETQYF. CDR3 coding DNA: TGTGCCAGCAGCTTTTTGGCGGGACAAGAGACCCAGTACTTC.

The CDR3 DNA reads TGTGCCAGCACCGGGACAGGGGGGAACACCATATATTTT. Encoded protein: CASTGTGGNTIYF. This chain links TRBV9 with TRBJ1-3; 11 nucleotides agree with TRBD1. The CDR3 consists of 13 residues. Germline V lookup: CDR1 SGDLS, CDR2 YYNGEE. The junction had 3 bases not matched to a gene; V was cut back by 6 bases and J by 7 bases. Combining the CDR3 with reference TRBV9 and TRBJ1-3 gives the whole variable domain DSGVTQTPKHLITATGQRVTLRCSPRSGDLSVYWYQQSLDQGLQFLIQYYNGEERAKGNILERFSAQQFPDLHSELNLSSLELGDSALYFCASTGTGGNTIYFGEGSWLTVV.

This clone has a handful of counts. The chain carries TRBV29-1 and TRBJ1-1; no firm D call. Trimming removed 4 bases at V and 0 bases at J, with 15 bases between. Germline V gene lookup returns CDR1 SQVTM and CDR2 ANQGSEA. The CDR3 extends over 15 amino acids. DNA for the CDR3: TGCAGCGTTGTTCCCGCAGGCACTATGAACACTGAAGCTTTCTTT. Translated: CSVVPAGTMNTEAFF. The variable domain in full, completed from reference TRBV29-1 and TRBJ1-1, reads SAVISQKPSRDICQRGTSLTIQCQVDSQVTMMFWYRQQPGQSLTLIATANQGSEATYESGFVIDKFPISRPNLTFSTLTVSNMSPEDSSIYLCSVVPAGTMNTEAFFGQGTRLTVV.

The chain uses TRBV7-9 and TRBJ2-3; 10 bases align to TRBD2. The V segment lost 7 bases and the J segment 6 bases; nucleotides outside the gene matches: 7. CDR1 and CDR2 from the germline V gene are SEHNR and FQNEAQ (reference sequence). The CDR3 has 14 amino acids. CDR3 nucleotide sequence: TGTGCCAGCACTACTAGCGGGAATGATGATACGCAGTATTTT. Its translation is CASTTSGNDDTQYF.

The V call is TRBV29-1, the J call TRBJ2-3; D tentatively fits TRBD1 or TRBD2 (7 bases each). The germline V and J ends were trimmed by 5 bases and 4 bases, with 16 bases remaining between them. Germline V gives CDR1 SQVTM, CDR2 ANQGSEA. CDR3 length: 14 amino acids. The CDR3 DNA reads as TGCAGCGTTTCGGGAGGAGGGGGCCCAGATACGCAGTATTTT. Translating it yields CSVSGGGGPDTQYF.

The chain couples TRBV2 to TRBJ1-2; no firm D call. V lost 3 bases to trimming and J lost 7 bases, with 12 bases between them. In germline, CDR1 is SNHLY, CDR2 FYNNEI. This CDR3 is built from 13 residues. The CDR3 loop reads CASSDRQAAGYTF. In DNA, the CDR3 is TGTGCCAGCAGTGATCGTCAGGCTGCTGGCTACACCTTC.

This clone was seen a few times. The V gene is TRBV5-4, the J gene TRBJ2-1; a weak D match, TRBD1 (6 bases). This CDR3 spans 14 amino acids. Trimming cost V 0 bases and J 10 bases, with 14 bases left between them. Germline V gene data show CDR1 as SGHNT and CDR2 as YYREEE (reference sequence). The CDR3 DNA sequence: TGTGCCAGCAGCTTGGCGGATCCAAGGGGGGAGCAGTTCTTC. Protein: CASSLADPRGEQFF. Combining the CDR3 with reference TRBV5-4 and TRBJ2-1 gives the whole variable domain ETGVTQSPTHLIKTRGQQVTLRCSSQSGHNTVSWYQQALGQGPQFIFQYYREEENGRGNFPPRFSGLQFPNYSSELNVNALELDDSALYLCASSLADPRGEQFFGPGTRLTVL.

The V call is TRBV29-1, the J call TRBJ1-2; 7 bases agree with TRBD1. Germline CDR1 reads SQVTM; CDR2 reads ANQGSEA. V shed 7 bases, J shed 10 bases, and the junction held 12 bases outside the gene matches. This CDR3 contains 12 residues. The CDR3 protein is CSAGSGQIAYTF. The CDR3 nucleotides read TGCAGCGCTGGATCGGGACAGATTGCCTACACCTTC.

In its sample, this clone was seen a few times. The chain has TRBV30 and TRBJ2-3; 7 nucleotides match TRBD2. The CDR3 has 14 amino acids. Trimming removed 0 bases from V and 1 base from J; junction bases left unmatched: 1. The germline V gene has CDR1 GTSNPN and CDR2 SVGIG (reference sequence). The CDR3: CAWSVRGGTDTQYF. The CDR3 DNA follows: TGTGCCTGGAGTGTACGGGGGGGCACAGATACGCAGTATTTT. The full variable domain, with the rest looked up from reference TRBV30 and TRBJ2-3, is SQTIHQWPATLVQPVGSPLSLECTVEGTSNPNLYWYRQAAGRGLQLLFYSVGIGQISSEVPQNLSASRPQDRQFILSSKKLLLSDSGFYLCAWSVRGGTDTQYFGPGTRLTVL.

Concerning this clone itself: This sample also contains other DNA sequences that code for the same CDR3. The chain links TRBV30 to TRBJ1-2; no firm D call. The V and J ends lost 0 bases and 5 bases respectively, with 10 bases between them. The germline gives CDR1 GTSNPN, CDR2 SVGIG (reference sequence). The CDR3 length is 13 residues. This chain's CDR3 is CAWSVGRRYGYTF. The CDR3 coding sequence is TGTGCCTGGAGTGTAGGCAGGAGGTATGGCTACACCTTC.

The genes are TRBV5-1 and TRBJ1-1, with D possibly being TRBD1 (5 bases). This CDR3 region has 14 residues. Trimming stripped 2 bases from V and 1 base from J, with 9 bases between. CDR1 and CDR2 (germline): SGHRS, YFSETQ. The CDR3 protein is CASSFDTGNTEAFF. The CDR3 DNA is TGCGCCAGCAGCTTCGACACAGGGAACACTGAAGCTTTCTTT.

This chain joins TRBV30 and TRBJ2-7; tentatively, D is TRBD1 (5 bases). The CDR3 covers 13 residues. Germline assignment: CDR1 GTSNPN and CDR2 SVGIG (reference sequence). V lost 0 bases to trimming and J lost 7 bases, with 13 bases between them. The CDR3 spells CAWSVKRGWEQYF. The CDR3 bases are TGTGCCTGGAGTGTAAAAAGGGGTTGGGAGCAGTACTTC.